Listed below are T cell receptor beta chains from one sample, sequenced in a study of siplizumab effects on memory and regulatory T cells. Profiled with immunoSEQ multiplex PCR; TCRdb holds only in-frame clones, not every one. The sample has 50,000 to 60,000 clones; roughly nine tenths are singletons. Sequencing input: naive CD8+ T cells sorted from blood. These receptors originate from a human donor in good health. Both conserved end residues are part of each CDR3. Each record gives: J gene, V gene, CDR3 protein.

>TRBJ1-5|TRBV7-6
CASSLGPGTSQPQHF
>TRBJ2-3|TRBV6-5
CASSRGGYTDTQYF
>TRBJ1-5|TRBV6-5
CASSLGQGDQPQHF
>TRBJ2-2|TRBV10-1
CASSESIGPAGRPGELFF
>TRBJ2-1|TRBV5-4
CASSLRTSGRAKENEQFF
>TRBJ1-6|TRBV19
CASSSPGDGSPLHF
>TRBJ1-1|TRBV19
CASSPNTEAFF
>TRBJ2-3|TRBV5-4
CASSYPEQGAGGDTQYF
>TRBJ1-1|TRBV4-1
CASSQEVLNTEAFF
>TRBJ2-3|TRBV15
CATSRVELAGTDTQYF
>TRBJ1-3|TRBV29-1
CSVESLRVDGNTIYF
>TRBJ2-3|TRBV29-1
CSLERWQGEEHTQYF
>TRBJ1-4|TRBV19
CASSLRQPSNEKLFF
>TRBJ1-1|TRBV13
CASSPDRAFEAFF
>TRBJ1-2|TRBV27
CASSLAPGTEFYYGYTF
>TRBJ1-6|TRBV4-1
CASSQDRGTGGYNSPLHF
>TRBJ1-2|TRBV27
CASSQGNGYTF
>TRBJ2-7|TRBV5-6
CASSFIGQGAYEQYF
>TRBJ2-1|TRBV6-1
CASSVMGAYNEQFF
>TRBJ1-6|TRBV2
CASKAGTSPLHF
>TRBJ1-3|TRBV2
CASSEGSAVSGNTIYF
>TRBJ1-1|TRBV9
CASSAEGGNTEAFF
>TRBJ1-2|TRBV19
CAVRRALYGYTF
>TRBJ1-5|TRBV11-2
CASSFGTGNQPQHF
>TRBJ2-7|TRBV27
CASREDSPAYEQYF
>TRBJ1-3|TRBV6-1
CASKSSGRNTIYF
>TRBJ2-1|TRBV19
CASTSGLNEQFF
>TRBJ2-1|TRBV27
CASSFGGGYNEQFF
>TRBJ2-3|TRBV7-3
CASTALAGGSTDTQYF
>TRBJ1-6|TRBV6-5
CASTYRSNNSPLHF
>TRBJ2-7|TRBV11-2
CASSSGRGTGRYEQYF
>TRBJ1-1|TRBV7-9
CASSPAGGTEAFF
>TRBJ2-7|TRBV6-1
CASSEPSEQYF
>TRBJ2-1|TRBV7-9
CASSLYLASNGEQFF
>TRBJ2-5|TRBV13
CASSLGREGGETQYF
>TRBJ2-1|TRBV6-5
CASSSDSYNEQFF
>TRBJ2-5|TRBV9
CASSEQGQETQYF
>TRBJ2-5|TRBV19
CASAPGGGLTQYF
>TRBJ2-5|TRBV19
CATSGGIQETQYF
>TRBJ2-1|TRBV19
CASRLSGNSYNEQFF
>TRBJ2-5|TRBV11-3
CASSAGTGETQYF
>TRBJ1-1|TRBV5-4
CASSWVTGGVSEAFF
>TRBJ1-1|TRBV6-6
CATTTGTRTEAFF
>TRBJ2-7|TRBV7-9
CASSTGTKYEQYF
>TRBJ2-1|TRBV5-6
CASSAPGLAGLRSEQFF
>TRBJ2-6|TRBV9
CASSPRDTRSSGANVLTF